This T cell receptor beta chain comes out of a study of blood T cells in healthy people across ages. This clonotype turned up a few times. Trimming removed 1 base from V and 5 bases from J; junction bases left unmatched: 5. There are 15 residues in the CDR3. Looked up from germline, CDR1 is SGHAT and CDR2 is FQNNGV. The use of a sample-barcoded 5' primer and a J-beta primer mix characterized a second PCR of about 7 to 12 cycles. TCRdb used MiXCR to reprocess the 5' RACE reads, holding one entry per CDR3 protein. The sample contains about 1.5 million distinct CDR3 sequences, roughly 43% of which appear only once.

Sequences were obtained from blood. The sequence was obtained from a woman younger than 30 in good health. The V call is TRBV11-2, the J call TRBJ2-7, with 10 bases matching TRBD1. CDR3 protein: CASSLGTGGPHEQYF. The CDR3 DNA reads TGTGCCAGCAGCTTAGGGACAGGGGGTCCCCACGAGCAGTACTTC.